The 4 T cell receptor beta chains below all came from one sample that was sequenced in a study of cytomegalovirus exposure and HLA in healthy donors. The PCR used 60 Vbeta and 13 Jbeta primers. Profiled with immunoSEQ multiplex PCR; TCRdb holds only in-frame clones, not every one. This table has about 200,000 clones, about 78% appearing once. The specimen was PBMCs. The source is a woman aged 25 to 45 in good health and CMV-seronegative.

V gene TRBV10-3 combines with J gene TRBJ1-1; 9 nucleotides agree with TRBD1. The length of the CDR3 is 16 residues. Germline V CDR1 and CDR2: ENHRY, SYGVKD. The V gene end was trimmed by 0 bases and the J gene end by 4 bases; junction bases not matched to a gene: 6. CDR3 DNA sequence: TGTGCCATCAGTGAGTCGCTTGAGACAGGGGGCACTGAAGCTTTCTTT. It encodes CAISESLETGGTEAFF.

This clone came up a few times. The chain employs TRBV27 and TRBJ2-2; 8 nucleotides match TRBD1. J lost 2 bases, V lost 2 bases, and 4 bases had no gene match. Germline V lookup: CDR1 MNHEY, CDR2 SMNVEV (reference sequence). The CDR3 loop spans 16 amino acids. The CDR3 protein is CASSLGQGTNTGELFF. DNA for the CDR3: TGTGCCAGCAGTTTAGGACAGGGAACAAACACCGGGGAGCTGTTTTTT.

In DNA form, the CDR3 reads TGTGCCAGCAGCGACAGGGGAGAGGAAAAACTGTTTTTT. Its protein product is CASSDRGEEKLFF. The V call is TRBV7-9, the J call TRBJ1-4, with 8 bases aligning to TRBD1. V shed 5 bases, J shed 8 bases, and the junction held 4 bases outside the gene matches. The CDR3 contains 13 residues. Germline CDR1 is SEHNR and CDR2 is FQNEAQ (reference sequence).

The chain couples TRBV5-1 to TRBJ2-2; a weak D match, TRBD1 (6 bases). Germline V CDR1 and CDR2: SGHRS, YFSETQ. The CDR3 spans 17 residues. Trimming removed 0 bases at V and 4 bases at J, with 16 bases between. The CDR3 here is CASSLAKGEVSTGELFF. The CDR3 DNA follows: TGCGCCAGCAGCTTGGCCAAGGGGGAAGTATCCACCGGGGAGCTGTTTTTT. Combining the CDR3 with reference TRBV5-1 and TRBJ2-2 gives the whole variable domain KAGVTQTPRYLIKTRGQQVTLSCSPISGHRSVSWYQQTPGQGLQFLFEYFSETQRNKGNFPGRFSGRQFSNSRSEMNVSTLELGDSALYLCASSLAKGEVSTGELFFGEGSRLTVL.